These 16 T cell receptor beta chains share one sample of origin, sequenced in a study of blood T cells in healthy people across ages. Primed by a sample-barcoded 5' primer and a J-beta primer mix, a second PCR proceeded for about 7 to 11 cycles. One entry per CDR3 protein, called by TCRdb with MiXCR from the 5' RACE reads. The sample has around 1,600,000 distinct CDR3 sequences; less than 45% are singletons. Material: blood. These receptor sequences come from a woman between 18 and 29 years old in good health.

The gene calls are TRBV3-1 and TRBJ2-5; 11 bases match TRBD2. The germline CDR1 and CDR2 sequences are LGHDT and YNNKEL (reference sequence). The CDR3 is 17 residues long. V lost 2 bases to trimming and J lost 11 bases; unmatched junction nucleotides: 16. CDR3 in amino acids: CASSQPLTSGRSNEQYF. CDR3 sequence (DNA): TGTGCCAGCAGCCAACCCTTAACTAGCGGGAGAAGCAATGAGCAGTACTTC.

The genes are TRBV12-3 or TRBV12-4 and TRBJ2-1, with no clear D. The CDR3 length is 15 residues. Trimming took off 7 bases at V and 1 base at J, with 14 bases between the two ends. The CDR3 here is CASTEVAASYNEQFF. In DNA, the CDR3 is TGTGCCAGCACCGAGGTCGCGGCTTCCTACAATGAGCAGTTCTTC.

This clonotype showed up just a few times. The CDR3 sequence is CASSLRQGSFGNTIYF. In nucleotides, the CDR3 is TGTGCCAGCAGCCTCCGACAGGGGAGCTTTGGAAACACCATATATTTT. The rearrangement joins TRBV7-9 to TRBJ1-3; 8 bases agree with TRBD1. CDR1 is SEHNR, CDR2 FQNEAQ, per germline (reference sequence). Trimming took 5 bases from V and 3 from J; bases not matched to a gene: 9. The CDR3 has 16 residues.

V and J are TRBV18 and TRBJ2-1; TRBD2 is a possible D gene (6 bases). Germline-derived CDR1 and CDR2 are KGHSH and LQKENI. Trimming removed 0 bases from V and 5 bases from J, with 11 bases in between. The CDR3 covers 15 residues. CDR3 residues: CASSPPAGLNNEQFF. The CDR3 DNA follows: TGTGCCAGCTCACCACCGGCGGGATTGAACAATGAGCAGTTCTTC.

The chain uses TRBV2 and TRBJ2-5; TRBD2 is a possible D gene (6 bases). The CDR3 runs to 13 residues. The V gene lost 9 bases and the J gene lost 3 bases, with 14 bases spanning the gap. Germline V gene data show CDR1 as SNHLY and CDR2 as FYNNEI. The CDR3 is CARGTQIEETQYF. CDR3 in DNA: TGTGCCAGAGGGACTCAAATAGAAGAGACCCAGTACTTC.

The gene calls are TRBV28 and TRBJ1-1; D ambiguous. The CDR3 runs 16 residues. Trimming left V 0 bases short and J 4 bases short, with 15 bases between. Germline V lookup: CDR1 MDHEN, CDR2 SYDVKM. The CDR3 DNA is TGTGCCAGCAGTTTATGGTGGACTGGGTCGGGCACTGAAGCTTTCTTT. This gives the protein CASSLWWTGSGTEAFF.

This clonotype was detected a few times. The chain carries TRBV7-9 and TRBJ1-1; D is possibly TRBD1 (6 bases). The germline gives CDR1 SEHNR, CDR2 FQNEAQ (reference sequence). The CDR3 spans 15 residues. The V end lost 1 base, the J end lost 5 bases, and 14 bases lay between the germline ends. In DNA form, the CDR3 reads TGTGCCAGCAGCTTAGATGCAGGGGTAAGGACTGAAGCTTTCTTT. This sequence encodes CASSLDAGVRTEAFF.

This clonotype came up a few times. This rearrangement joins TRBV6-2 or TRBV6-3 to TRBJ2-7; 9 bases are shared with TRBD1. The CDR3 runs to 15 residues. Losses at the gene ends were 7 bases for V and 2 bases for J; bases not matched to a gene: 9. CDR1 is MNHEY, CDR2 SVGEGT, per germline. The CDR3 DNA is TGTGCCAGCAACCACCCGGGACAGGGCCCCTACGAGCAGTACTTC. Its protein product is CASNHPGQGPYEQYF.

V gene TRBV25-1 combines with J gene TRBJ1-4; D unclear. This CDR3 is built from 14 residues. Trimming shortened V by 4 bases and J by 5 bases, and 11 bases separated the two germline ends. Germline V gene lookup returns CDR1 MGHDK and CDR2 SYGVNS. This CDR3 is CASSGQYGNEKLFF. The DNA for the CDR3 is TGTGCCAGCAGTGGCCAATACGGGAATGAAAAACTGTTTTTT.

The table lists this clonotype with a few counts. This rearrangement joins TRBV12-3 or TRBV12-4 to TRBJ1-5; weak D call: TRBD1 (6 bases). Trimming took 6 bases from V and 3 from J, leaving 12 bases between them. The length of the CDR3 is 14 residues. CDR3: CASRHRVNNQPQHF. The DNA of the CDR3 is TGTGCCAGCAGACACAGGGTCAACAATCAGCCCCAGCATTTT.

This clonotype was observed once. The chain links TRBV10-2 to TRBJ1-4, with a tentative D call TRBD1 (5 bases). Germline V gives CDR1 WSHSY, CDR2 SAAADI. This CDR3 has 16 amino acids. The germline V and J ends were trimmed by 0 bases and 8 bases, with 16 bases remaining between them. CDR3 DNA: TGCGCCAGCAGTGAGTCGGACCGGGACGGGGACGAAAAACTGTTTTTT. Translation gives CASSESDRDGDEKLFF.

The rearrangement uses TRBV5-1 and TRBJ2-5; D uncertain. CDR1 and CDR2 from the germline V gene are SGHRS and YFSETQ. The CDR3 is made up of 13 amino acids. Trimming cost V 1 base and J 5 bases, with 9 bases left between them. The CDR3 reads CASSLLSDETQYF. DNA for the CDR3: TGCGCCAGCAGCTTGCTATCGGACGAGACCCAGTACTTC.

The CDR3 nucleotides are TGTGCCAGCAATCGGGGGCTAGCGGGAAAGAACACCGGGGAGCTGTTTTTT. Translated, it gives CASNRGLAGKNTGELFF. The chain is built from TRBV6-1 and TRBJ2-2; 9 positions match TRBD2. CDR1 is MNHNS, CDR2 SASEGT, per germline. The CDR3 sequence is 17 residues long. Unmatched junction bases numbered 10, after V lost 7 bases and J lost 1 base.

This clonotype was seen more than once but under ten times. This chain joins TRBV12-5 and TRBJ2-1; D possibly corresponds to TRBD1 (6 bases). The V gene's germline CDR1 is LGHNT and CDR2 FRNRAP. The germline V and J ends were trimmed by 2 bases and 0 bases, with 11 bases remaining between them. The CDR3 consists of 16 residues. As DNA, the CDR3 is TGTGCTAGTGGTTTGACCGGGACACGCTCCTACAATGAGCAGTTCTTC. Encoded protein: CASGLTGTRSYNEQFF.

This clonotype was counted a single time. Mismatch with germline at one junction end may stem from a read error. The chain is built from TRBV7-9 and TRBJ1-4, with D perhaps TRBD1 (5 bases). This CDR3 region has 15 residues. Germline V gives CDR1 SEHNR, CDR2 FQNEAQ (reference sequence). The CDR3 sequence: CASSPGTGTKEKLFF. CDR3 sequence (DNA): TGTGCCAGCAGCCCCGGGACGGGAACTAAGGAAAAACTGTTTTTT.

The V call is TRBV4-3, the J call TRBJ2-5, with 8 positions matching TRBD2. The V gene end was trimmed by 0 bases and the J gene end by 4 bases; junction bases not matched to a gene: 10. Per germline, CDR1 LGHNA and CDR2 YSLEER. The CDR3 has 17 residues. The CDR3 DNA reads as TGCGCCAGCAGCCAAGATCTGGAGCGGGAGACCGTAGAGACCCAGTACTTC. Amino acid sequence: CASSQDLERETVETQYF.